The rows below give T cell receptor beta chains drawn from one sample of a study of T-cell memory formation after mild COVID-19. TCRdb reprocessed the 5' RACE reads with MiXCR, giving one entry per CDR3 protein. Of roughly 410,000 distinct CDR3 sequences listed, 20% to 25% are singletons. Sequenced sample: PBMCs or a T cell subset sorted from them (not recorded which). Every receptor here comes from an adult woman who had mild COVID-19 (a few samples of this study predate the infection). Cell type and time point are not known. Both conserved end residues are part of each CDR3.

V gene: TRBV9; CDR3 protein: CASSTTGGPLETQYF
V gene: TRBV19; CDR3 protein: CASSGGGDYNEQFF
V gene: TRBV6-5; CDR3 protein: CASSRPQGAGTEAFF
V gene: TRBV11-2; CDR3 protein: CASSLAGTRNYEQYF
V gene: TRBV19; CDR3 protein: CASVNRGPNYGYTF
V gene: TRBV20-1; CDR3 protein: CSASVSALGYTF
V gene: TRBV24-1; CDR3 protein: CATSDRRQGMNEQFF
V gene: TRBV7-2; CDR3 protein: CASSLVGGNTNQPQHF
V gene: TRBV4-2; CDR3 protein: CASSLRGGVRSEQFF
V gene: TRBV5-6; CDR3 protein: CASSLTTGAEAFF
V gene: TRBV11-2; CDR3 protein: CASSLIPEGRSGELFF
V gene: TRBV15; CDR3 protein: CATSRDVISNQPQHF
V gene: TRBV12-3/TRBV12-4; CDR3 protein: CASSLNSGRISSTDTQYF
V gene: TRBV7-9; CDR3 protein: CASSTGLAGVGTDTQYF
V gene: TRBV11-3; CDR3 protein: CASSALTGYDGYTF
V gene: TRBV4-1; CDR3 protein: CASSQAPSAGGYGYTF
V gene: TRBV7-8; CDR3 protein: CASSLTATANTGEMFF
V gene: TRBV9; CDR3 protein: CASSVGGGSGYGYTF
V gene: TRBV11-2; CDR3 protein: CASSSTTVYNEQFF
V gene: TRBV12-3/TRBV12-4; CDR3 protein: CASSGTGEGQPQHF
V gene: TRBV6-5; CDR3 protein: CASSYSGGTDNEQFF
V gene: TRBV30; CDR3 protein: CAWSGLGSGIRYNEQFF
V gene: TRBV5-6; CDR3 protein: CASSLAWTEPYEQYF
V gene: TRBV20-1; CDR3 protein: CSASSGSASADTQYF
V gene: TRBV29-1; CDR3 protein: CSAAGLVNTGELFF
V gene: TRBV9; CDR3 protein: CASSVVAGGTTGELFF
V gene: TRBV4-1; CDR3 protein: CASSQAPLAERDTGELFF
V gene: TRBV5-1; CDR3 protein: CASSLPLAGGTDTQYF
V gene: TRBV14; CDR3 protein: CASSQESTASDTQYF
V gene: TRBV20-1; CDR3 protein: CSAAHRIGGRTEAFF
V gene: TRBV2; CDR3 protein: CASSGDRGRISGANVLTF
V gene: TRBV7-6; CDR3 protein: CASRDSRGKANEKLFF
V gene: TRBV5-1; CDR3 protein: CASSHTGLAGVYNEQFF
V gene: TRBV6-5; CDR3 protein: CASRETAYNYGYTF
V gene: TRBV19; CDR3 protein: CASSRDRGRDTGELFF
V gene: TRBV7-8; CDR3 protein: CASSTRTGFYEQYF
V gene: TRBV19; CDR3 protein: CASSQDTLNTEAFF
V gene: TRBV14; CDR3 protein: CASSPKGWPTRSGNTIYF
V gene: TRBV6-2/TRBV6-3; CDR3 protein: CASRKGLAGLNSYEQYF
V gene: TRBV24-1; CDR3 protein: CATSDFSVNEQFF